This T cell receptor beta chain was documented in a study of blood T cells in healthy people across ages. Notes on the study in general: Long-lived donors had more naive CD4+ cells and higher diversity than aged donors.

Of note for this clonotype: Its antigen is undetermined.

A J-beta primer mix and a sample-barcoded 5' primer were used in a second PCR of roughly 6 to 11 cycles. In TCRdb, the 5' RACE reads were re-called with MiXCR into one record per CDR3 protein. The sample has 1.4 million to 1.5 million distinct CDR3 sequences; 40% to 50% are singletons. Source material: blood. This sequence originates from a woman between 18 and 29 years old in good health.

The CDR3 DNA sequence: TGTGCCAGCAGTTACGGGCGAGCGGGGACCAGGGAGCTGTTTTTT. Translated, it gives CASSYGRAGTRELFF. This sequence joins TRBV6-5 and TRBJ2-2; 7 bases are a match to TRBD2. V shed 2 bases, J shed 9 bases, and the junction held 9 bases outside the gene matches. CDR1 and CDR2 from the germline V gene are MNHEY and SVGAGI. The CDR3 is 15 residues long.